This T cell receptor (beta chain) emerged from a study of blood T cell repertoires in COVID-19. About the study: COVID-19 samples collected from the United States, Italy and Spain covered acute and convalescent phases. Sample material is recorded as cDNA or gDNA derived from T cells, B-cell-depleted T cells, or PBMCs.

Profiling relied on immunoSEQ multiplex PCR, and the TCRdb table lists in-frame clones only, not all of them. Among approximately 500,000 clones, nearly 90% were seen once, and the ten largest hold 0.75% to 0.9%. Germline V lookup: CDR1 SGHRS, CDR2 YFSETQ. The ends were cut back, 0 bases at V and 6 bases at J, with 9 bases in the middle. This CDR3 comprises 14 residues. Sequences were obtained from peripheral blood. This receptor was identified in a man aged 18 to 29 with COVID-19, enrolled during active disease. The chain has TRBV5-1 and TRBJ1-4; D may be TRBD1 (6 bases). CDR3 amino acids: CASSLVAGDEKLFF. CDR3 sequence (DNA): TGCGCCAGCAGCTTGGTTGCAGGGGATGAAAAACTGTTTTTT.